This T cell receptor beta chain derives from a study of cytomegalovirus exposure and HLA in healthy donors. Broader study findings: It is likely that the observed cluster of highly shared sequence variants was a sequencing artifact. Investigators reported fewer than 200 TCR beta chains as tied to cytomegalovirus. V- and J-gene trimming of TCR beta was linked (in a later analysis) to a missense DCLRE1C variant. Presence/absence analyses rested on an assumption that sequencing depth was roughly uniform across donors.

PCR used 60 Vbeta primers and 13 Jbeta primers. TCRdb keeps only in-frame clones here, not all; method: immunoSEQ multiplex PCR. The sample includes around 150,000 clones, 60% to 75% of them seen just once. As regards this clone: The antigen is unknown.

The CDR3 spans 15 residues. V gave up 3 bases and J gave up 0 bases, with 9 bases separating them. Looked up from germline, CDR1 is MDHEN and CDR2 is SYDVKM. The rearrangement links TRBV28 to TRBJ1-5, with D perhaps TRBD1 (6 bases). Sequenced input: PBMCs. The clonotype originates from a woman aged 50 to 65 in good health and CMV-seropositive. CDR3 nucleotides: TGTGCCAGCAGTTTTAACAGGGCTAGCAATCAGCCCCAGCATTTT. It codes for CASSFNRASNQPQHF.